This T cell receptor beta chain was sequenced for a study of shared clonotypes between healthy human individuals. Points from the study as a whole: Shared clonotypes: approximately 5% naive CD4, 3% to 3.5% naive CD8, less than 2.5% memory CD4, approximately 0.4% memory CD8.

Remarks on this clone: Antigen: not known. The identical CDR3 is also encoded by other nucleotide sequences in the sample.

This table comes from immunoSEQ multiplex PCR, and its TCRdb copy is limited to in-frame clones, with some not included. Of 850,000 to 1,200,000 clones listed, about 75% were seen once; the top ten hold about 1.5%. Negatively enriched CD4+ T cells were divided by CD45RA into naive and memory. The TCR was taken from a man aged 18 to 29 in good health. What was sequenced was memory CD4+ T cells sorted from blood. Subset given: CD45RA-negative fraction.

CDR3 in DNA: TGCGCCAGCAGCTTGGAAGGGGGCTCCTACGAGCAGTACTTC. This gives the protein CASSLEGGSYEQYF. This chain uses TRBV5-1 with TRBJ2-7; D may be TRBD1 (6 bases). From germline, CDR1 is SGHRS and CDR2 YFSETQ. CDR3 length: 14 residues. The germline V and J ends were trimmed by 0 bases and 0 bases, with 7 bases remaining between them. The variable domain in full, with the rest retrieved from reference TRBV5-1 and TRBJ2-7, is KAGVTQTPRYLIKTRGQQVTLSCSPISGHRSVSWYQQTPGQGLQFLFEYFSETQRNKGNFPGRFSGRQFSNSRSEMNVSTLELGDSALYLCASSLEGGSYEQYFGPGTRLTVT.